This section outlines one T cell receptor (beta chain) sequence together with its context. Regions amplified from RNA transcripts were the TCR beta CDR3 regions. A set of HTBI primers served as the primers for a first-round RT-PCR of the TCR CDR3. TCRdb processed the multiplex PCR reads anew with MiXCR; each CDR3 protein has one entry. The repertoire has around 500,000 distinct CDR3 sequences, 14% of them found once; the top ten carry about 14%. The sample comes from a study of T cells in Graves' hyperthyroidism and ophthalmopathy. CDR3 length: 15 amino acids. Germline assignment: CDR1 MNHEY and CDR2 SMNVEV (reference sequence). The V gene lost 2 bases and the J gene lost 0 bases, with 10 bases spanning the gap.

The chain has TRBV27 and TRBJ2-5, with D unclear. The sequenced sample was blood. This receptor was obtained from a woman in her forties with Graves' hyperthyroidism. CDR3 DNA sequence: TGTGCCAGCAGTTTAACAGCGAACAACCAAGAGACCCAGTACTTC. Its translation is CASSLTANNQETQYF.